The next 14 T cell receptor beta chains were all read from a single sample in a study of shared clonotypes between healthy human individuals. Assay: immunoSEQ multiplex PCR; the TCRdb copy retains only in-frame clones and omits some. In the table there are approximately 530,000 clones, about 96% of which are singletons. The material sequenced was naive CD4+ T cells sorted from blood. Subset specified: CD45RA+ positively selected. These receptors were taken from a woman in her 30s in good health.

This clone has only one observation. This chain joins TRBV28 and TRBJ2-3; a possible D gene is TRBD2 (6 bases). Trimming took 3 bases from V and 0 from J, leaving 19 bases between them. Germline V CDR1 and CDR2: MDHEN, SYDVKM. The CDR3 has 18 residues. The CDR3 here is CASSFRLVLGPSTDTQYF. The CDR3 region has the DNA TGTGCCAGCAGTTTCAGACTAGTTTTGGGGCCTAGCACAGATACGCAGTATTTT.

V gene TRBV29-1 combines with J gene TRBJ2-7, with 11 bases fitting TRBD1. The CDR3 totals 14 residues. With V trimmed by 7 bases and J by 4 bases, 9 bases remained unmatched. CDR1 and CDR2 (germline): SQVTM, ANQGSEA. The CDR3 sequence: CSACAGTGGYEQYF. The CDR3, as DNA: TGCAGCGCCTGCGCCGGGACAGGGGGATACGAGCAGTACTTC.

The CDR3 coding sequence is TGTGCCACCTCAGTGGCCTACGAGCAGTACTTC. As protein: CATSVAYEQYF. V is TRBV28 and J is TRBJ2-7; no reliable D call. This CDR3 is 11 amino acids long. V was trimmed by 10 bases and J by 2 bases, leaving 9 bases between them. The germline V gene encodes CDR1 MDHEN and CDR2 SYDVKM.

The chain links TRBV6-6 to TRBJ1-1, with no clear D. This CDR3 is 14 amino acids long. CDR1 and CDR2 (germline): MNHNY, SVGAGI (reference sequence). Between the trimmed V and J ends, which lost 0 bases and 1 base, there was a span of 6 bases. CDR3 protein: CASSYSIENTEAFF. The CDR3 nucleotides are TGTGCCAGCAGTTACTCGATTGAGAACACTGAAGCTTTCTTT.

The count of this clone is one. This rearrangement joins TRBV15 to TRBJ2-3; TRBD2 matches at 11 bases. The V segment lost 1 base and the J segment 5 bases; nucleotides outside the gene matches: 8. Per germline, CDR1 LNHNV and CDR2 YYDKDF (reference sequence). CDR3 length: 17 amino acids. The CDR3 is CATSRAAGLAELDTQYF. The CDR3 region has the DNA TGTGCCACCAGCAGAGCCGCGGGACTAGCGGAGTTAGATACGCAGTATTTT.

The V gene is TRBV28, the J gene TRBJ1-5, with 8 bases lining up with TRBD1. V shed 3 bases and J 1 base; nucleotides not matched to a gene: 17. In germline, CDR1 is MDHEN, CDR2 SYDVKM. This CDR3 contains 20 residues. DNA for the CDR3: TGTGCCAGCAGTTTCATAAAGAGACAGGGGACGGGTTGGAGCAATCAGCCCCAGCATTTT. Protein: CASSFIKRQGTGWSNQPQHF.

The V and J genes are TRBV15 and TRBJ1-5; D gene unclear. From germline, CDR1 is LNHNV and CDR2 YYDKDF (reference sequence). V was trimmed by 2 bases and J by 7 bases, leaving 6 bases between them. The CDR3 covers 12 residues. The CDR3 protein is CATSRQGQPQHF. CDR3 DNA: TGTGCCACCAGCAGACAAGGGCAGCCCCAGCATTTT.

The chain couples TRBV11-2 to TRBJ1-5; no clear D gene. V lost 1 base, J lost 4 bases, and 8 bases lay in between. The CDR3 contains 14 residues. Germline loops: CDR1 SGHAT, CDR2 FQNNGV. Here the CDR3 DNA reads TGTGCCAGCAGCTTAGGTTGGGAGAATCAGCCCCAGCATTTT. Protein product: CASSLGWENQPQHF.

V usage is TRBV6-5 and J usage is TRBJ2-7; no clear D gene. The CDR3 is 15 residues long. Trimming cost V 0 bases and J 0 bases, with 9 bases left between them. Germline CDR1 and CDR2: MNHEY and SVGAGI. The CDR3 protein is CASSYSVWGSYEQYF. The CDR3 DNA is TGTGCCAGCAGTTACTCGGTATGGGGCTCCTACGAGCAGTACTTC.

The V gene is TRBV19, the J gene TRBJ2-1, with TRBD1 matching 10 bases. With 7 bases clipped from V and 6 bases from J, the junction kept 9 bases outside the gene matches. CDR1 LNHDA and CDR2 SQIVND come from the germline V gene (reference sequence). CDR3 length equals 15 residues. This CDR3 reads CASTSWDRGSNEQFF. The CDR3 nucleotides read TGTGCCAGTACCTCTTGGGACAGGGGAAGCAATGAGCAGTTCTTC.

The rearrangement joins TRBV6-5 to TRBJ1-5; TRBD1 agrees at 7 bases. Trimming at V came to 5 bases and at J to 5 bases, leaving 9 bases not matched to a gene. Germline CDR1 MNHEY, CDR2 SVGAGI. The CDR3 spans 15 residues. CDR3 residues: CASSPQQGFYQPQHF. CDR3 DNA: TGTGCCAGCAGTCCCCAACAGGGGTTTTATCAGCCCCAGCATTTT.

This clone was detected only once. The chain has TRBV5-1 and TRBJ2-1; 11 positions match TRBD2. The CDR3 runs to 15 residues. The germline V gene encodes CDR1 SGHRS and CDR2 YFSETQ. V trimming: 4 bases; J trimming: 4 bases; junction bases outside the gene matches: 4. The CDR3 sequence: CASSIWTSGYNEQFF. CDR3 nucleotide sequence: TGCGCCAGCAGCATCTGGACTAGCGGGTACAATGAGCAGTTCTTC.

This clone was recorded once. The CDR3 protein is CASSAGENEQYF. DNA for the CDR3: TGTGCCAGCAGCGCAGGGGAGAACGAGCAGTACTTC. V and J are TRBV7-9 and TRBJ2-7; D possibly corresponds to TRBD1 (6 bases). V was pared by 5 bases and J by 5 bases, with 10 bases between. Per the germline V gene, CDR1 is SEHNR and CDR2 is FQNEAQ (reference sequence). CDR3 size: 12 residues.

This clone was recorded once. The chain links TRBV28 to TRBJ1-5, with 7 bases aligning to TRBD1. After removal of 6 bases from V and 10 bases from J, the junction contained 15 bases not matched to a gene. In germline, CDR1 is MDHEN, CDR2 SYDVKM. This CDR3 region has 15 residues. The DNA of the CDR3 is TGTGCCAGCAGATCCCGGAGGGACAGAGAGCGTCCCCAGCATTTT. It yields the protein CASRSRRDRERPQHF.